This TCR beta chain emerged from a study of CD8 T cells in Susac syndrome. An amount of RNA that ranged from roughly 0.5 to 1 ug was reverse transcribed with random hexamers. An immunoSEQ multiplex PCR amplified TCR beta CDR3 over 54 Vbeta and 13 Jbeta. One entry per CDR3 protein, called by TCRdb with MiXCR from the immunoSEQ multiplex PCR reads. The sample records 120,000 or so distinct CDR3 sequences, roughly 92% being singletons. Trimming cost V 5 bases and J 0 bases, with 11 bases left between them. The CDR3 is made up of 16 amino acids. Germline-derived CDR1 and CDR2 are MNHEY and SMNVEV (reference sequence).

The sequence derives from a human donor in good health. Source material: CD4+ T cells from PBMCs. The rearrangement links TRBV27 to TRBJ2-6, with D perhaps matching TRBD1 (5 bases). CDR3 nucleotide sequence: TGTGCCAGCAGTCTGACAGATTCCTCTGGGGCCAACGTCCTGACTTTC. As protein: CASSLTDSSGANVLTF.